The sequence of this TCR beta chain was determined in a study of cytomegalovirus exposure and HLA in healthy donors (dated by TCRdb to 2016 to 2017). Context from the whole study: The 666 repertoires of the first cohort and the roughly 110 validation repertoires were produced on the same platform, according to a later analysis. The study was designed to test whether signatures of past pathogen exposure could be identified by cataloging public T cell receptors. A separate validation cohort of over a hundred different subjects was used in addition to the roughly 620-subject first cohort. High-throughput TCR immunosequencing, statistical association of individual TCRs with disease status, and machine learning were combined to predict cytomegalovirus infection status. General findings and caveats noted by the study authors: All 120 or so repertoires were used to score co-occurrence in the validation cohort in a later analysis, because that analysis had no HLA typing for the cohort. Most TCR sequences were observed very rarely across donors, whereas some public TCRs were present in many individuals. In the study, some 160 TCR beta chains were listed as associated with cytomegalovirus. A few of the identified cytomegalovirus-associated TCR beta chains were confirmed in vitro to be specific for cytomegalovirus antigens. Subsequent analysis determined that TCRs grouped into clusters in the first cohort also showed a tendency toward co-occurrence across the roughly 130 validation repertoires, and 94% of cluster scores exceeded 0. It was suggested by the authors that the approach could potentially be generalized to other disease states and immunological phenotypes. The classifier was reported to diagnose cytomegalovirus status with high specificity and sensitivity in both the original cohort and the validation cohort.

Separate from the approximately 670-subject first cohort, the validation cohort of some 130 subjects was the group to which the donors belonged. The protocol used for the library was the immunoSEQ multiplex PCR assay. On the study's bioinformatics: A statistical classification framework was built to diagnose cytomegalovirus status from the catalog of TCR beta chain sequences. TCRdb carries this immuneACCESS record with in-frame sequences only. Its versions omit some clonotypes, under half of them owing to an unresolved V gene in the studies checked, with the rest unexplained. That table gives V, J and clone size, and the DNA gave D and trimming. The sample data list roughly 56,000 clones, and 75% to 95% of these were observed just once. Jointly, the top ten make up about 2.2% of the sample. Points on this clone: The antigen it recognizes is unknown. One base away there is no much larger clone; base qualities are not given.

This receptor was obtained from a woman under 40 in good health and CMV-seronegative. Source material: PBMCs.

The CDR3 corresponds to CASSWGQGIGSGNTIYF. Here is the DNA: TGTGCCAGCAGCTGGGGACAGGGCATCGGCTCTGGAAACACCATATATTTT. The V and J segments used are TRBV9 and TRBJ1-3; 9 middle bases align to TRBD1. Reading from cysteine to phenylalanine, the CDR3 counts 17 amino acids. Only the CDR3 DNA is retained, 51 bases long and in frame from the first base. From a lookup of the germline V gene, CDR1 and CDR2 are SGDLS and YYNGEE. Trimming removed 4 bases from V and 0 bases from J; the gene matches leave 8 bases unexplained.